Below, 14 T cell receptor beta chains from the same sample are listed, as sequenced in a study of shared clonotypes between healthy human individuals. Assay used: immunoSEQ multiplex PCR; TCRdb lists only in-frame clones, some missing. The repertoire holds about 1.4 million clones, 95% to 97% seen once, with approximately 1.1% in the top ten. The sample consisted of naive CD4+ T cells sorted from blood. Subset described: CD45RA+ positively selected. These receptors all come from a young man in good health.

The chain recombines TRBV5-5 with TRBJ2-1; possibly TRBD2 for D (5 bases). The CDR3 sequence is 17 residues long. Trimming pared 4 bases from V and 6 bases from J, leaving 23 bases between. CDR1 SGHKS and CDR2 YYEKEE come from the germline V gene (reference sequence). CDR3 residues: CASSPTVEVIASNEQFF. The DNA for the CDR3 is TGTGCCAGCAGCCCGACGGTGGAGGTTATCGCCAGCAATGAGCAGTTCTTC.

The chain is built from TRBV5-4 and TRBJ2-7; D is perhaps TRBD1 (6 bases). The CDR3 has 15 residues. Deletions cut 4 bases from V and 2 bases from J, with 16 bases between. The germline gives CDR1 SGHNT, CDR2 YYREEE (reference sequence). CDR3 coding DNA: TGTGCCAGCAGCCACGCCCGGACAGCCGCCTACGAGCAGTACTTC. Its translation is CASSHARTAAYEQYF. The variable domain in full, with the rest retrieved from reference TRBV5-4 and TRBJ2-7, is ETGVTQSPTHLIKTRGQQVTLRCSSQSGHNTVSWYQQALGQGPQFIFQYYREEENGRGNFPPRFSGLQFPNYSSELNVNALELDDSALYLCASSHARTAAYEQYFGPGTRLTVT.

About this clone: Additional DNA sequences in this sample encode the identical CDR3. The chain carries TRBV7-2 and TRBJ2-7; D is unclear. There are 12 residues in the CDR3. Trimming took 2 bases from V and 2 from J, leaving 4 bases between them. The germline V gene has CDR1 SGHTA and CDR2 FQGNSA. For the CDR3, the DNA is TGTGCCAGCAGCTTACCTACCTACGAGCAGTACTTC. This translates into CASSLPTYEQYF.

The V call is TRBV6-5, the J call TRBJ2-3; D is uncertain. With 5 bases removed from V and 2 bases from J, the gap between germline ends came to 11 bases. Germline V gives CDR1 MNHEY, CDR2 SVGAGI. The CDR3 runs to 14 residues. CDR3: CASSPSAPTDTQYF. DNA for the CDR3: TGTGCCAGCAGTCCCAGCGCCCCCACAGATACGCAGTATTTT.

The chain has TRBV6-5 and TRBJ2-7; weak D call: TRBD1 (5 bases). The CDR3 has 15 amino acids. V dropped 0 bases and J dropped 2 bases, with 11 bases sitting between them. Germline lookup yields CDR1 MNHEY and CDR2 SVGAGI. CDR3 protein: CASSYSSDTTYEQYF. DNA for the CDR3: TGTGCCAGCAGTTACTCCTCGGACACTACCTACGAGCAGTACTTC.

The chain couples TRBV5-1 to TRBJ2-7, with 11 bases identical to TRBD2. Germline V gene data show CDR1 as SGHRS and CDR2 as YFSETQ. V was pared by 0 bases and J by 6 bases, with 5 bases of the junction left unmatched. This CDR3 is 15 amino acids long. This chain's CDR3 is CASSLGGLAASEQYF. CDR3 DNA sequence: TGCGCCAGCAGCTTGGGGGGACTAGCGGCCAGCGAGCAGTACTTC.

The chain carries TRBV11-2 and TRBJ2-4; tentatively, D is TRBD2 (6 bases). Germline CDR1 is SGHAT and CDR2 is FQNNGV. V was cut by 6 bases and J by 0 bases, with 12 bases left in between. The CDR3 runs to 15 residues. This CDR3 is CASRNQAGAKNIQYF. CDR3 coding DNA: TGTGCCAGCAGAAATCAAGCGGGAGCCAAAAACATTCAGTACTTC. Combining the CDR3 with reference TRBV11-2 and TRBJ2-4 gives the whole variable domain EAGVAQSPRYKIIEKRQSVAFWCNPISGHATLYWYQQILGQGPKLLIQFQNNGVVDDSQLPKDRFSAERLKGVDSTLKIQPAKLEDSAVYLCASRNQAGAKNIQYFGAGTRLSVL.

This chain uses TRBV10-3 with TRBJ2-1, with no clear D. V lost 8 bases and J lost 5, with 16 bases in between. There are 14 residues in the CDR3. Germline V lookup: CDR1 ENHRY, CDR2 SYGVKD. DNA for the CDR3: TGTGCCATCGAGGTGGATGGTCTCCACAATGAGCAGTTCTTC. This sequence encodes CAIEVDGLHNEQFF.

This clone has just a few counts. The rearrangement uses TRBV5-1 and TRBJ2-7, with 7 bases fitting TRBD1. The CDR3 length is 14 residues. Unmatched junction bases numbered 5, after V lost 2 bases and J lost 3 bases. Germline values: CDR1 SGHRS, CDR2 YFSETQ. Here the CDR3 reads CASSLTGTVYEQYF. In nucleotides, the CDR3 is TGCGCCAGCAGCTTAACCGGGACAGTCTACGAGCAGTACTTC. The whole variable domain, remainder taken from reference TRBV5-1 and TRBJ2-7, is KAGVTQTPRYLIKTRGQQVTLSCSPISGHRSVSWYQQTPGQGLQFLFEYFSETQRNKGNFPGRFSGRQFSNSRSEMNVSTLELGDSALYLCASSLTGTVYEQYFGPGTRLTVT.

The chain recombines TRBV6-5 with TRBJ2-7; possible D gene TRBD2, 5 bases. Germline CDR1 reads MNHEY; CDR2 reads SVGAGI. The CDR3 is made up of 13 amino acids. The V end was cut by 6 bases, the J end by 2 bases, with 11 bases between. The CDR3 DNA reads as TGTGCCAGCAGCAAGGACTTAACCTACGAGCAGTACTTC. It specifies CASSKDLTYEQYF.

The genes are TRBV1 and TRBJ2-2. TRBV1 is a documented pseudogene. This CDR3 is built from 16 residues. The CDR3 nucleotides read TGCACCAGCAGCCAGATCCTATTTCCTAGGGACCGGGAGCTGTTTTTT. This gives the protein CTSSQILFPRDRELFF.

This rearrangement joins TRBV5-1 to TRBJ1-4; no definite D call. Germline V gene lookup returns CDR1 SGHRS and CDR2 YFSETQ. The germline V and J ends were trimmed by 4 bases and 2 bases, with 12 bases remaining between them. The CDR3 loop spans 15 amino acids. In DNA form, the CDR3 reads TGCGCCAGCAGCAAGGACTGGAGCACTAATGAAAAACTGTTTTTT. Translating it yields CASSKDWSTNEKLFF.

V usage is TRBV19 and J usage is TRBJ2-3; D is perhaps TRBD1 (6 bases). V lost 8 bases and J lost 2, with 11 bases in between. Germline V gives CDR1 LNHDA, CDR2 SQIVND (reference sequence). This CDR3 spans 13 amino acids. CDR3 sequence reads: CASGGTSTDTQYF. CDR3 in DNA: TGTGCCAGTGGTGGGACATCCACAGATACGCAGTATTTT.

DNA of the CDR3: TGTGCCAGCAGCGCCCTCCAGGGACAGGGATGGTCGGCGTACGAGCAGTACTTC. Residues: CASSALQGQGWSAYEQYF. The chain uses TRBV9 and TRBJ2-7; 9 positions agree with TRBD1. CDR1 is SGDLS and CDR2 is YYNGEE in the germline V gene. J lost 4 bases, V lost 3 bases, and 17 bases had no gene match. The CDR3 runs to 18 residues.